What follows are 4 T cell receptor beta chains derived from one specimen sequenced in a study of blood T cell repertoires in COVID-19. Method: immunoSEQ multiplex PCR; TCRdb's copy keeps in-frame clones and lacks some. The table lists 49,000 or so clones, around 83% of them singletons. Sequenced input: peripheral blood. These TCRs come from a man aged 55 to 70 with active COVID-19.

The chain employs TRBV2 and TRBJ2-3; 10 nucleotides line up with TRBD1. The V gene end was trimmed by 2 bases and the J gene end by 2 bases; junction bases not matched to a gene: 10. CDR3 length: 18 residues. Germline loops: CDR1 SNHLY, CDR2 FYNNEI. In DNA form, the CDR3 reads TGTGCCAGCAGTGAATGGCGACGGACAGGGGGTAACACAGATACGCAGTATTTT. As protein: CASSEWRRTGGNTDTQYF.

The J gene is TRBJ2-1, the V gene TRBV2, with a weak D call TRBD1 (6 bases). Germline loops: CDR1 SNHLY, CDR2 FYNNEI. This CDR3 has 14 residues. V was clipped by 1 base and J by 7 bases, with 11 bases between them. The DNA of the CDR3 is TGTGCCAGCAGTGAAGGCAGGGGTGGGAATGAGCAGTTCTTC. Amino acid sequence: CASSEGRGGNEQFF.

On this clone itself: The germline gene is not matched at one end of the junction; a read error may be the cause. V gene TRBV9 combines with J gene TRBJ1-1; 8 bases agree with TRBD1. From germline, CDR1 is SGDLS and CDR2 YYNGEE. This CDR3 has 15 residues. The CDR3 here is CTSSVAGTGHTEAFF. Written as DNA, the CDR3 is TGTACCAGCAGCGTAGCCGGGACAGGACACACTGAAGCTTTCTTT.

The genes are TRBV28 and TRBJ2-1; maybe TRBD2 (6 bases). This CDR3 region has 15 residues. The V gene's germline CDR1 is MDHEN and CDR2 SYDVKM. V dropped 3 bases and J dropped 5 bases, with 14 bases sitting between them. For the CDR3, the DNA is TGTGCCAGCAGTTTGGTACTAGCCGGCCACAATGAGCAGTTCTTC. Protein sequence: CASSLVLAGHNEQFF.